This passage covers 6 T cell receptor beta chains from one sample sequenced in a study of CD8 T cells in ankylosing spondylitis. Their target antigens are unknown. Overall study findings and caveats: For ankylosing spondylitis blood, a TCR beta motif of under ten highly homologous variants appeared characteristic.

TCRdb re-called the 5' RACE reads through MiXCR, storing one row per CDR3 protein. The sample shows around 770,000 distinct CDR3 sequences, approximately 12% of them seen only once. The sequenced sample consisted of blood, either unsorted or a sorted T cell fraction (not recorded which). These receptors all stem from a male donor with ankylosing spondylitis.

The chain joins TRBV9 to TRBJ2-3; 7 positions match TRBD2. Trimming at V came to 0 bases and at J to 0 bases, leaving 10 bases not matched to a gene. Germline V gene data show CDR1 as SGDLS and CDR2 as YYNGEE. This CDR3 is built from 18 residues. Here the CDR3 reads CASSVGGPSGSSTDTQYF. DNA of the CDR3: TGTGCCAGCAGCGTAGGAGGGCCTAGCGGTTCTAGCACAGATACGCAGTATTTT.

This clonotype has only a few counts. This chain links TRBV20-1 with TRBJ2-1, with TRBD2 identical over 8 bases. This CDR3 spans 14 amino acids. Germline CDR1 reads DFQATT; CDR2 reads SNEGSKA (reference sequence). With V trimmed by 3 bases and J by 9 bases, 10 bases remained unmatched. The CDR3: CSASVRGRSGEQFF. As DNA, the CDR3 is TGCAGTGCTAGCGTTCGCGGGAGGTCAGGTGAGCAGTTCTTC.

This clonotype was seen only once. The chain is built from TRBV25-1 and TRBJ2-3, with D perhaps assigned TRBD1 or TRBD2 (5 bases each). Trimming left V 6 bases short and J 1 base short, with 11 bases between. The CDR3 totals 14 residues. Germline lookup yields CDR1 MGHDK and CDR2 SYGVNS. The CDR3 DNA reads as TGTGCCAGCAGCAACCTGGGACGCACAGATACGCAGTATTTT. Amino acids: CASSNLGRTDTQYF.

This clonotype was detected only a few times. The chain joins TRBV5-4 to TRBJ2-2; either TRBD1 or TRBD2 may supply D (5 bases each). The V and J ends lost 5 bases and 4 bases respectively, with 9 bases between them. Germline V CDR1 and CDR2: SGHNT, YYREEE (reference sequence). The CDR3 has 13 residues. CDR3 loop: CASRSGTTGELFF. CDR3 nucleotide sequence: TGTGCCAGCAGATCCGGGACCACCGGGGAGCTGTTTTTT.

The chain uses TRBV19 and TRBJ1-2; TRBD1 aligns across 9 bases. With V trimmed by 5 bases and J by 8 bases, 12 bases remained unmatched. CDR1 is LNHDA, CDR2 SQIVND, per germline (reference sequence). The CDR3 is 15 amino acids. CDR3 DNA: TGTGCCAGTAGTCCTCTCGGGACAGGGCGTAACGGCTACACCTTC. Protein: CASSPLGTGRNGYTF.

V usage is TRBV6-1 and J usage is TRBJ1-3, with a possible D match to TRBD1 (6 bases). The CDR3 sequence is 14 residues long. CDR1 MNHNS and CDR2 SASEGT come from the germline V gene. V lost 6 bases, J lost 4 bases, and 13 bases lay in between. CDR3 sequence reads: CASRAGVGGNTIYF. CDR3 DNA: TGTGCCAGCAGAGCAGGGGTCGGAGGAAACACCATATATTTT.